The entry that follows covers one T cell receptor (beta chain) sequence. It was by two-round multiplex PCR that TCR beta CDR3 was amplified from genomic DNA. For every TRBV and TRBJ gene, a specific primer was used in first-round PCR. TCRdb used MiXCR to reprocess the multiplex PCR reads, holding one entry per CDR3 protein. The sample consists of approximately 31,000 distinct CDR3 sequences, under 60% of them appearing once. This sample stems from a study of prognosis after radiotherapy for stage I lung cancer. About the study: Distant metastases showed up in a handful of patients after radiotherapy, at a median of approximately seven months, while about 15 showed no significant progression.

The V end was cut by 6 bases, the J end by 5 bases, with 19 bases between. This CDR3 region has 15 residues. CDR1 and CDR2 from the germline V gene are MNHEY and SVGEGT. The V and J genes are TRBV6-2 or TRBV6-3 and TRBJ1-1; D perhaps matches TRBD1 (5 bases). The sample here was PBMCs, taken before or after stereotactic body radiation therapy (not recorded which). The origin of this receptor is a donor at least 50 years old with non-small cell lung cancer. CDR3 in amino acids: CASSPGTRGGTEAFF. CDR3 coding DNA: TGTGCCAGCAGCCCCGGGACCCGGGGGGGGACTGAAGCTTTCTTT.